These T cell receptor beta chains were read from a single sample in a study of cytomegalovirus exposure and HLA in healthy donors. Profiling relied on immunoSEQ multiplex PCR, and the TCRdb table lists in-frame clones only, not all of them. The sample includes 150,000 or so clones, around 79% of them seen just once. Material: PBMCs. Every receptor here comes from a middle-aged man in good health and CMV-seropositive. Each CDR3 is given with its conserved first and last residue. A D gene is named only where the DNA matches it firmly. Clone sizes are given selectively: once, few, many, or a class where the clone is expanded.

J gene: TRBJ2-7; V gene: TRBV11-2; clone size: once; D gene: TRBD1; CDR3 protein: CASSLGPGQGDRYEQYF; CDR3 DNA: TGTGCCAGCAGCTTAGGACCGGGACAGGGTGATAGGTACGAGCAGTACTTC
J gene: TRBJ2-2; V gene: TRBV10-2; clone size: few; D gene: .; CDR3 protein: CASSEWSGTNTGELFF; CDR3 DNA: TGCGCCAGCAGTGAGTGGAGCGGAACCAACACCGGGGAGCTGTTTTTT
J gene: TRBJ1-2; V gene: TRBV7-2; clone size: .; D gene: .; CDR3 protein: CASNVGGDYGYTF; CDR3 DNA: TGTGCCAGCAACGTCGGGGGAGACTATGGCTACACCTTC
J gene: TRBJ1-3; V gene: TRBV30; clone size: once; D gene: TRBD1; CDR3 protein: CAWSVPFSTGGVGNTIYF; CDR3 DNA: TGTGCCTGGAGTGTACCTTTCTCGACAGGGGGCGTCGGAAACACCATATATTTT
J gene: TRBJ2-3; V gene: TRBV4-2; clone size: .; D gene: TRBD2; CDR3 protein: CASSLAGTSGTDTQYF; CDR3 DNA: TGTGCCAGCAGCCTGGCCGGGACTAGCGGCACAGATACGCAGTATTTT
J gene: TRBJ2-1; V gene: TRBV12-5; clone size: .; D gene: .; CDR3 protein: CASGLGQGAGAEQFF; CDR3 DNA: TGTGCTAGTGGTTTGGGTCAGGGGGCGGGGGCTGAGCAGTTCTTC
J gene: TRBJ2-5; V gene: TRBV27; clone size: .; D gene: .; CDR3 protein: CASSLVGGETQYF; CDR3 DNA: TGTGCCAGCAGTTTAGTGGGCGGGGAGACCCAGTACTTC
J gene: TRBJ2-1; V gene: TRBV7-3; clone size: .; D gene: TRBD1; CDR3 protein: CASSQSGTGTGEQFF; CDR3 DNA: TGTGCCAGCAGCCAATCCGGGACAGGGACAGGGGAGCAGTTCTTC
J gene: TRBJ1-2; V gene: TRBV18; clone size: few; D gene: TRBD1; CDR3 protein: CASSPGTGVGYTF; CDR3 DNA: TGTGCCAGCTCACCCGGGACAGGGGTAGGCTACACCTTC
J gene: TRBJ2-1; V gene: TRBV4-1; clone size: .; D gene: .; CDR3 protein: CASSHPKSSPSYNEQFF; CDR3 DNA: TGCGCCAGCAGCCACCCCAAATCTAGTCCCTCCTACAATGAGCAGTTCTTC
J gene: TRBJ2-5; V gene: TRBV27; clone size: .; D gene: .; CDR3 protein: CASSSVYQETQYF; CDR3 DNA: TGTGCCAGCAGTTCCGTTTACCAAGAGACCCAGTACTTC
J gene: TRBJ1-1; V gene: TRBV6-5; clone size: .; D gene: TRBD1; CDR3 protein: CASSGQGWTEAFF; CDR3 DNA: TGTGCCAGCAGCGGACAGGGGTGGACTGAAGCTTTCTTT
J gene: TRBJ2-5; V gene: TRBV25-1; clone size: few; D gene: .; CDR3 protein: CASSEGALETQYF; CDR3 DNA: TGTGCCAGCAGTGAAGGGGCTTTAGAGACCCAGTACTTC
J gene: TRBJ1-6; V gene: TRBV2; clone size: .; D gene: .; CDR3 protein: CASKQEPTFNSPLHF; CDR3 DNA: TGTGCCAGCAAACAGGAGCCAACCTTTAATTCACCCCTCCACTTT
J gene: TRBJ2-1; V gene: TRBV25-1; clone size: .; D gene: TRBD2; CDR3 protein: CASSPSAGSGNEQFF; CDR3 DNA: TGTGCCAGCAGCCCGTCAGCGGGATCGGGCAATGAGCAGTTCTTC
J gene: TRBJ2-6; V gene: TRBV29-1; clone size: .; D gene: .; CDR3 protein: CSVEPLAGANVLTF; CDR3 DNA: TGCAGCGTTGAACCCTTGGCCGGGGCCAACGTCCTGACTTTC
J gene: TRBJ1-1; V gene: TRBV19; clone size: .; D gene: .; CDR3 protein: CASSIIRGSFFF; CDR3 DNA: TGTGCCAGTAGTATTATAAGGGGATCATTTTTTTTT
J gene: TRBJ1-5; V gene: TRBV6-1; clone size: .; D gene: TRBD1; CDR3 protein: CASSGQVSNQPQHF; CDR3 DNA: TGTGCCAGCAGCGGACAGGTCAGCAATCAGCCCCAGCATTTT
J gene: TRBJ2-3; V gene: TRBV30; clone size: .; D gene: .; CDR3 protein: CAWSVGTDTQYF; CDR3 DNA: TGTGCCTGGAGTGTCGGGACAGATACGCAGTATTTT
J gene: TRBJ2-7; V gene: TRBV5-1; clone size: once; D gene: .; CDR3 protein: CASSRAQTYEQYF; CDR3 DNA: TGCGCCAGCAGTCGAGCCCAAACCTACGAGCAGTACTTC
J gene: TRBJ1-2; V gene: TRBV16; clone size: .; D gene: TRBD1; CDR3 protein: CASSRAPGQGDGYTF; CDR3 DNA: TGTGCCAGCAGCCGCGCACCGGGACAGGGGGATGGCTACACCTTC
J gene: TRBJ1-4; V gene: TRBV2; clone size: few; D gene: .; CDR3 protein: CASSTGPGAEKLFF; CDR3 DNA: TGTGCCAGTTCGACAGGCCCCGGGGCCGAAAAACTGTTTTTT
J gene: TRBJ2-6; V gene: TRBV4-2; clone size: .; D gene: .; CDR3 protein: CASSQALSSGANGLTF; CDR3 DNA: TGTGCCAGCAGCCAAGCTTTGAGCTCTGGGGCCAACGGCCTGACTTTC
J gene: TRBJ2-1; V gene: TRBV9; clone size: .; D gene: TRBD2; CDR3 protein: CASSPTSGNWAEQFF; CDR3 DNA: TGTGCCAGCAGCCCAACTAGCGGGAATTGGGCTGAGCAGTTCTTC
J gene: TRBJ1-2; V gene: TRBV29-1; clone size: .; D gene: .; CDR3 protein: CSEGLTYGYTF; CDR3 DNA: TGCAGCGAGGGACTAACCTATGGCTACACCTTC
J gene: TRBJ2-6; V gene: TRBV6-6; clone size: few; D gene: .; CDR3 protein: CASTPGGSGANVLTF; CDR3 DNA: TGTGCCAGCACCCCAGGGGGGTCTGGGGCCAACGTCCTGACTTTC
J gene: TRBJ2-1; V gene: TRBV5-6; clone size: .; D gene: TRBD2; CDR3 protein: CASSLGGLEVGEQFF; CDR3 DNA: TGTGCCAGCAGCTTGGGGGGACTAGAGGTCGGTGAGCAGTTCTTC
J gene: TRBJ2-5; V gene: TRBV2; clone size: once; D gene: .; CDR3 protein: CASSDGLAAGARGETQYF; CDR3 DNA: TGTGCCAGCAGTGATGGGTTGGCGGCGGGGGCCCGGGGAGAGACCCAGTACTTC
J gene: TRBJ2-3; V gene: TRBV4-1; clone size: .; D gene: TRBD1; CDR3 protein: CASSQERTGTSTDTQYF; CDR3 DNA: TGCGCCAGCAGCCAAGAAAGGACAGGGACTAGCACAGATACGCAGTATTTT
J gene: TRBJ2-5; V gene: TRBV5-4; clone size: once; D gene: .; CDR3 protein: CASSLIQETQYF; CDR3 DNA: TGTGCCAGCAGCTTGATACAAGAGACCCAGTACTTC
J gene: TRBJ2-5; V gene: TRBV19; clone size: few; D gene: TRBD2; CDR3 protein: CASSIGQAGRHETQYF; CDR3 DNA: TGTGCCAGTAGTATAGGGCAAGCGGGAAGGCATGAGACCCAGTACTTC
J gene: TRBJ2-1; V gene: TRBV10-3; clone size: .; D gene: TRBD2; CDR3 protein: CAISEVPSGSFGEQFF; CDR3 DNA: TGTGCCATCAGTGAGGTCCCAAGCGGGAGTTTCGGTGAGCAGTTCTTC
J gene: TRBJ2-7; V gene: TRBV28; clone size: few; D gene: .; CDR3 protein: CASSFSAYEQYF; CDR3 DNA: TGTGCCAGCAGTTTTTCCGCCTACGAGCAGTACTTC
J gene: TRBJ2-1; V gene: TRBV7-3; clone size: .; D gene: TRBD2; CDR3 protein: CASSLTSGNSYNEQFF; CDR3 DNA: TGTGCCAGCAGCTTAACCAGCGGGAATTCCTACAATGAGCAGTTCTTC
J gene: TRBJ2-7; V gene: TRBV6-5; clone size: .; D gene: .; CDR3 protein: CASSGRTDYEQYF; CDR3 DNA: TGTGCCAGCAGTGGAAGGACAGACTACGAGCAGTACTTC
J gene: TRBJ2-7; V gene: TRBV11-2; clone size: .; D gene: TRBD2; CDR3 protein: CASSIRTSGWDNDEQYF; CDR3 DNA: TGTGCCAGCAGCATAAGGACTAGCGGGTGGGACAACGACGAGCAGTACTTC
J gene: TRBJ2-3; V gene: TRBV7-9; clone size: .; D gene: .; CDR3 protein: CASSPSWSADTQYF; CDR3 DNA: TGTGCCAGCAGCCCCTCCTGGAGCGCAGATACGCAGTATTTT
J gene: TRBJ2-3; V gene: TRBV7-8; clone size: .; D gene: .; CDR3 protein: CASSLAGNINTQYF; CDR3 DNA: TGTGCCAGCAGCTTAGCCGGGAATATAAATACGCAGTATTTT
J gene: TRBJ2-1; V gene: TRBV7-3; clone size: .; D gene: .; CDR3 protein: CASSLRVDGSSYNEQFF; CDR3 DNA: TGTGCCAGCAGCTTAAGGGTTGATGGGAGCTCCTACAATGAGCAGTTCTTC
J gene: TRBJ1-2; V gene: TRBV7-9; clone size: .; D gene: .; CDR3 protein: CASSSQGSRYTF; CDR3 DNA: TGTGCCAGCAGCTCACAGGGTTCACGCTACACCTTC
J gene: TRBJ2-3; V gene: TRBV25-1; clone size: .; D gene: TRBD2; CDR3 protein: CASSEAGASDTQYF; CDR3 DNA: TGTGCCAGCAGTGAAGCGGGAGCTTCAGATACGCAGTATTTT
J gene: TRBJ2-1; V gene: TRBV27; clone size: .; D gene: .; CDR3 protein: CASSLGSGQYNEQFF; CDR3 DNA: TGTGCCAGCAGTTTAGGTAGCGGCCAGTACAATGAGCAGTTCTTC
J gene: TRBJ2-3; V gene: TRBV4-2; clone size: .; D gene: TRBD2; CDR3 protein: CASSQGGLAGGWDTQYF; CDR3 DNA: TGTGCCAGCAGCCAGGGGGGACTAGCGGGAGGGTGGGATACGCAGTATTTT
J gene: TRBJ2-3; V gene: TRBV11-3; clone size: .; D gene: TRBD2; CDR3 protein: CASSFQLTSGSQLDF; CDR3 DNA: TGTGCCAGCAGCTTCCAACTGACTAGCGGCTCGCAGTTGGATTTT
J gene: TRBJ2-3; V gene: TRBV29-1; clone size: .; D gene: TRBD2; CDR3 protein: CSVEVAGGTDTQYF; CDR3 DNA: TGCAGCGTTGAAGTGGCGGGGGGCACAGATACGCAGTATTTT